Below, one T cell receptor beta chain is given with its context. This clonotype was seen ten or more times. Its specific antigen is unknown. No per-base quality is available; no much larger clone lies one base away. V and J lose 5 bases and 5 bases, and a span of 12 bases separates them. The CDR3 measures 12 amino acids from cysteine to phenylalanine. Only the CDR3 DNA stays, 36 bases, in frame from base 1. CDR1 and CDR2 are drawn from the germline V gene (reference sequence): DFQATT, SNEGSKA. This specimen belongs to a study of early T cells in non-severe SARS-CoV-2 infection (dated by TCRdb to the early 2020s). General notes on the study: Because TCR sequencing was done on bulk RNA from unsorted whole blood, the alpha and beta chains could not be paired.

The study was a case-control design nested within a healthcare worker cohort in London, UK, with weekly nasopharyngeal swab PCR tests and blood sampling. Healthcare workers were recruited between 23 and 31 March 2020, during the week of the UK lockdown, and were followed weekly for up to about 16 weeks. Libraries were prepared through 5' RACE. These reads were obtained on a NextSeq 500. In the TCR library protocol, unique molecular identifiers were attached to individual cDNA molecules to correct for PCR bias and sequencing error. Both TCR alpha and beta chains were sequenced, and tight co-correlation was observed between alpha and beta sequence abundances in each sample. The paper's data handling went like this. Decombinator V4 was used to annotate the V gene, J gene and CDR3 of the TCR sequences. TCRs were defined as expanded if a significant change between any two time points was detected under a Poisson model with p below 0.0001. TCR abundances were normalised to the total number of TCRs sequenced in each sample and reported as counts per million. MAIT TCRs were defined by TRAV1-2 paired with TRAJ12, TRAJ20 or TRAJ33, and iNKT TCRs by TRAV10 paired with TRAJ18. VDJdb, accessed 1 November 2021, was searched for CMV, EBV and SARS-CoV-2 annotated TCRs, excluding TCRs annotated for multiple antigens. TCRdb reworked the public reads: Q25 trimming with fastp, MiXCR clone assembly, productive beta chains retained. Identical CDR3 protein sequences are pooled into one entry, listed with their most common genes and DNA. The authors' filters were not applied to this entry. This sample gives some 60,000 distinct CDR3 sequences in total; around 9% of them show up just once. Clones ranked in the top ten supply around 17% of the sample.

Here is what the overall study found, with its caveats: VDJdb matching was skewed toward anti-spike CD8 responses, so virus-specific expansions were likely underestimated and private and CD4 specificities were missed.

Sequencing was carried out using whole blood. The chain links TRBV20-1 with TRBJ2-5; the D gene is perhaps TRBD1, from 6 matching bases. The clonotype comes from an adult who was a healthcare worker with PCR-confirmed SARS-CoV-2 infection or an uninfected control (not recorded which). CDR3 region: CSARQVAETQYF. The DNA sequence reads TGCAGTGCTCGACAGGTAGCTGAGACCCAGTACTTC.